The 25 T cell receptor beta chains reported below all come from one sample, sequenced in a study of identical twins. TCRdb used MiXCR to reprocess the 5' RACE reads, holding one entry per CDR3 protein. The sample lists 500,000 to 650,000 distinct CDR3 sequences, 20% to 25% seen once, with around 0.48% in the top ten. These data were also reused for a study on yellow fever vaccine responses in identical twins.

The material sequenced was CD4+ T cells sorted from blood. These receptors came from a young woman in good health.

CDR3 in DNA: TGCAGCGTGCAAATGGGGGGGAACACTGAAGCTTTCTTT. Amino acid sequence: CSVQMGGNTEAFF. The chain recombines TRBV29-1 with TRBJ1-1; D might be TRBD1 (5 bases). CDR1 SQVTM and CDR2 ANQGSEA come from the germline V gene. V was cut by 6 bases and J by 1 base, with 12 bases left in between. This CDR3 is 13 amino acids long.

The chain uses TRBV24-1 and TRBJ2-1; 16 bases match TRBD2. Germline CDR1 KGHDR, CDR2 SFDVKD. The CDR3 consists of 21 residues. Trimming took 4 bases from V and 4 from J; bases not matched to a gene: 15. The CDR3 reads CATSDSTKTGTSGRGYNEQFF. In nucleotides, the CDR3 is TGTGCCACCAGTGACTCGACTAAGACCGGGACTAGCGGGAGGGGGTACAATGAGCAGTTCTTC.

The V and J genes are TRBV28 and TRBJ2-1; D is uncertain. V dropped 6 bases and J dropped 0 bases, with 9 bases sitting between them. Per the germline V gene, CDR1 is MDHEN and CDR2 is SYDVKM. There are 14 residues in the CDR3. The CDR3 DNA reads TGTGCCAGCAGGGCCGGTAGCTCCTACAATGAGCAGTTCTTC. Amino acids: CASRAGSSYNEQFF.

This clonotype was counted only a few times. The chain couples TRBV9 to TRBJ2-7; the match to TRBD1 covers 8 bases. The CDR3 is 15 residues long. Per germline, CDR1 SGDLS and CDR2 YYNGEE. With V trimmed by 3 bases and J by 4 bases, 9 bases remained unmatched. The CDR3 is CASSGGVQGAYEQYF. For the CDR3, the DNA is TGTGCCAGCAGCGGAGGAGTTCAGGGGGCGTACGAGCAGTACTTC.

CDR3 DNA: TGTGCCAGCAGTATCCCACCGGGTAGCGGGAGGGAGACCCAGTACTTC. It specifies CASSIPPGSGRETQYF. This sequence joins TRBV28 and TRBJ2-5, with 10 bases matching TRBD2. The junction had 11 bases not matched to a gene; V was cut back by 5 bases and J by 5 bases. The CDR3 covers 16 residues. Germline assignment: CDR1 MDHEN and CDR2 SYDVKM.

Only a few counts were recorded for this clonotype. The chain combines TRBV7-6 with TRBJ2-1, with TRBD1 as a possible D gene (5 bases). V lost 2 bases and J lost 4, with 18 bases in between. Germline assignment: CDR1 SGHVS and CDR2 FNYEAQ. This CDR3 is 17 amino acids long. Here the CDR3 reads CASSLWGGAPSYNEQFF. The CDR3 coding sequence is TGTGCCAGCAGCTTATGGGGCGGTGCACCTTCTTACAATGAGCAGTTCTTC.

This chain's CDR3 is CAISEGTPYEQYV. CDR3 in DNA: TGTGCCATCAGTGAGGGGACACCTTACGAGCAGTACGTC. V usage is TRBV10-3 and J usage is TRBJ2-7, with a tentative D call TRBD1 (6 bases). This CDR3 spans 13 amino acids. Germline CDR1 and CDR2: ENHRY and SYGVKD. Trimming took 2 bases from V and 4 from J, leaving 9 bases between them.

The chain recombines TRBV29-1 with TRBJ2-1; 8 bases align to TRBD1. CDR1 SQVTM and CDR2 ANQGSEA come from the germline V gene. This CDR3 spans 14 amino acids. Trimming cost V 6 bases and J 7 bases; bases outside gene matches: 11. In DNA form, the CDR3 reads TGCAGCGTCGAGAGACAGGGGCCGCGGAATGAGCAGTTCTTC. Amino acids: CSVERQGPRNEQFF.

CDR3 sequence: CATSRARGDPTDTQYF. CDR3 coding DNA: TGTGCCACCAGCAGAGCGAGGGGGGACCCCACAGATACGCAGTATTTT. The chain uses TRBV15 and TRBJ2-3, with D perhaps assigned TRBD1 or TRBD2 (6 bases each). The CDR3 length is 16 residues. CDR1 and CDR2 from the germline V gene are LNHNV and YYDKDF (reference sequence). V dropped 1 base and J dropped 2 bases, with 13 bases sitting between them.

V gene TRBV24-1 combines with J gene TRBJ2-2; D may be TRBD1 (6 bases). CDR1 is KGHDR and CDR2 is SFDVKD in the germline V gene. V was clipped by 12 bases and J by 4 bases, with 20 bases between them. CDR3 length: 15 residues. The CDR3 is CAASRGLSGTGELFF. The CDR3 DNA reads as TGTGCCGCGTCCAGGGGCCTATCGGGCACCGGGGAGCTGTTTTTT.

This clonotype was observed a handful of times. The chain couples TRBV15 to TRBJ2-5, with D unresolved. The CDR3 totals 13 residues. Trimming shortened V by 0 bases and J by 5 bases, and 7 bases separated the two germline ends. The V gene's germline CDR1 is LNHNV and CDR2 YYDKDF (reference sequence). CDR3 protein: CATSRDLEETQYF. CDR3 DNA sequence: TGTGCCACCAGCAGAGATCTCGAGGAGACCCAGTACTTC.

This clonotype is a singleton in its sample. The chain joins TRBV28 to TRBJ1-5, with D unresolved. The V and J ends lost 5 bases and 5 bases respectively, with 7 bases between them. The CDR3 has 12 amino acids. Per the germline V gene, CDR1 is MDHEN and CDR2 is SYDVKM. The CDR3 bases are TGTGCCAGCAGTCGGCCAGATCAGCCCCAGCATTTT. This gives the protein CASSRPDQPQHF.

This clonotype was seen a handful of times. The chain combines TRBV11-2 with TRBJ2-1; no firm D call. Germline V gene lookup returns CDR1 SGHAT and CDR2 FQNNGV. The CDR3 covers 15 residues. Trimming cost V 4 bases and J 0 bases, with 10 bases left between them. The CDR3 is CASSSRLSSYNEQFF. The CDR3 DNA is TGTGCCAGCAGCTCTCGCTTGAGCTCCTACAATGAGCAGTTCTTC.

This clonotype was counted between two and nine times. This rearrangement joins TRBV7-2 to TRBJ2-5, with D hard to call. Germline CDR1 and CDR2: SGHTA and FQGNSA. V lost 4 bases and J lost 4, with 10 bases in between. The CDR3 runs 13 residues. CDR3 loop: CASSSRPGETQYF. The CDR3 region has the DNA TGTGCCAGCAGCTCGAGACCCGGAGAGACCCAGTACTTC.

The gene calls are TRBV28 and TRBJ1-4; weak D call: TRBD1 (6 bases). Germline values: CDR1 MDHEN, CDR2 SYDVKM. The CDR3 sequence is 16 residues long. With 4 bases removed from V and 4 bases from J, the gap between germline ends came to 16 bases. CDR3 sequence reads: CASSWTANLNNEKLFF. In DNA, the CDR3 is TGTGCCAGCAGTTGGACAGCAAACCTTAATAATGAAAAACTGTTTTTT.

The sample holds a few counts of this clonotype. The rearrangement joins TRBV14 to TRBJ2-3, with 11 bases aligning to TRBD2. The CDR3 loop spans 16 amino acids. CDR1 and CDR2 (germline): SGHDN, FVKESK. Trimming cost V 2 bases and J 4 bases; bases outside gene matches: 5. The CDR3 loop reads CASSQLAGGLSDTQYF. CDR3 DNA: TGTGCCAGCAGCCAACTAGCGGGAGGTCTTTCAGATACGCAGTATTTT.

This clonotype was observed a few times. The V and J genes are TRBV24-1 and TRBJ2-5; 11 nucleotides agree with TRBD1. The CDR3 is 15 residues long. Trimming cost V 4 bases and J 9 bases; bases outside gene matches: 9. Germline V gives CDR1 KGHDR, CDR2 SFDVKD. In DNA, the CDR3 is TGTGCCACCAGTGACCCCGGACAGGGGGCTTCGGCCCAGTACTTC. Its translation: CATSDPGQGASAQYF.

This clonotype was counted only a few times. The genes are TRBV7-9 and TRBJ1-2; D is uncertain. The V gene lost 5 bases and the J gene lost 0 bases, with 13 bases spanning the gap. There are 15 residues in the CDR3. Per the germline V gene, CDR1 is SEHNR and CDR2 is FQNEAQ (reference sequence). For the CDR3, the DNA is TGTGCCAGCAGCCCGACCGCAACTCCTAACTATGGCTACACCTTC. Its translation: CASSPTATPNYGYTF.

The chain carries TRBV20-1 and TRBJ2-1; TRBD1 is a possible D gene (5 bases). Trimming pared 6 bases from V and 10 bases from J, leaving 13 bases between. This CDR3 has 11 residues. Germline CDR1 and CDR2: DFQATT and SNEGSKA (reference sequence). The CDR3 DNA follows: TGCAGTGCAAGAAGGGGTGAGGAGCAGTTCTTC. Encoded protein: CSARRGEEQFF.

This clonotype occurred many times. The chain links TRBV10-3 to TRBJ2-3; TRBD1 matches 7 bases. Germline values: CDR1 ENHRY, CDR2 SYGVKD. The CDR3 extends over 14 amino acids. The junction had 2 bases not matched to a gene; V was cut back by 3 bases and J by 2 bases. The CDR3 nucleotides are TGTGCCATCAGTGATAAGGGGGCCACAGATACGCAGTATTTT. Translation: CAISDKGATDTQYF.

The chain combines TRBV29-1 with TRBJ2-3, with D possibly matching TRBD1 (5 bases). V shed 7 bases and J shed 2 bases, with 13 bases lying between them. Germline CDR1 SQVTM, CDR2 ANQGSEA. There are 13 residues in the CDR3. CDR3 DNA: TGCAGCGGAAGTCCGACAGTCACAGATACGCAGTATTTT. Its protein product is CSGSPTVTDTQYF.

The rearrangement links TRBV10-3 to TRBJ1-1; D remains unclear. Trimming removed 4 bases at V and 5 bases at J, with 17 bases between. The CDR3 runs to 15 residues. Germline CDR1 is ENHRY and CDR2 is SYGVKD. CDR3 sequence reads: CAISAAYGVRTEAFF. The CDR3 region has the DNA TGTGCCATCAGTGCAGCCTATGGGGTTAGGACTGAAGCTTTCTTT.

The chain has TRBV10-3 and TRBJ2-2; 10 bases line up with TRBD2. J gave up 4 bases and V 11 bases, and 10 bases lay outside the gene matches. The CDR3 has 15 residues. CDR1 is ENHRY, CDR2 SYGVKD, per germline. The CDR3: CAAQDSGRSTGELFF. CDR3 bases: TGTGCCGCCCAGGATAGCGGGAGGTCCACCGGGGAGCTGTTTTTT.

J is TRBJ2-3 and V is TRBV11-2; 8 nucleotides match TRBD1. The CDR3 totals 17 residues. The germline V gene encodes CDR1 SGHAT and CDR2 FQNNGV. V was pared by 6 bases and J by 3 bases, with 14 bases of the junction left unmatched. The CDR3 loop reads CASRARTGSSVTDTQYF. For the CDR3, the DNA is TGTGCCAGCAGAGCTCGGACAGGGAGTAGTGTTACAGATACGCAGTATTTT. Drawing the rest from reference TRBV11-2 and TRBJ2-3, the complete variable domain is EAGVAQSPRYKIIEKRQSVAFWCNPISGHATLYWYQQILGQGPKLLIQFQNNGVVDDSQLPKDRFSAERLKGVDSTLKIQPAKLEDSAVYLCASRARTGSSVTDTQYFGPGTRLTVL.

This chain links TRBV7-2 with TRBJ1-3; TRBD1 agrees at 8 bases. There are 14 residues in the CDR3. Per germline, CDR1 SGHTA and CDR2 FQGNSA. Unmatched junction bases numbered 9, after V lost 11 bases and J lost 3 bases. The chain's CDR3 is CAGARQGLGNTIYF. Here the CDR3 DNA reads TGTGCCGGCGCAAGACAGGGGCTTGGAAACACCATATATTTT.